These 32 T cell receptor beta chains came from one sample sequenced in a study of T cell responses to AZD1222 COVID-19 vaccine. Repertoires were generated with immunoSEQ multiplex PCR, while TCRdb's copy carries only in-frame clones and drops some. The table lists roughly 130,000 clones, approximately 94% of them singletons, with approximately 6.3% in the top ten. The specimen was peripheral blood, collected on day 0 of AZD1222 vaccination. The receptors were gathered from an adult in good health.

The V and J genes are TRBV20-1 and TRBJ1-2; perhaps TRBD1 as D (5 bases). Trimming removed 3 bases from V and 8 bases from J, with 10 bases in between. Per the germline V gene, CDR1 is DFQATT and CDR2 is SNEGSKA (reference sequence). This CDR3 spans 11 amino acids. DNA for the CDR3: TGCAGTGCTAGCAGGGTGGGAGGCTACACCTTC. This codes for CSASRVGGYTF.

CDR3 region: CASSRSTDTQYF. The CDR3 DNA follows: TGTGCCAGCAGCCGTAGCACAGATACGCAGTATTTT. The V call is TRBV11-2, the J call TRBJ2-3; D uncertain. The length of the CDR3 is 12 residues. CDR1 is SGHAT and CDR2 is FQNNGV in the germline V gene. Between the trimmed V and J ends, which lost 5 bases and 0 bases, there was a span of 3 bases.

The gene calls are TRBV20-1 and TRBJ1-1; D call uncertain. The CDR3 sequence is 11 residues long. From germline, CDR1 is DFQATT and CDR2 SNEGSKA (reference sequence). Trimming left V 6 bases short and J 2 bases short, with 7 bases between. DNA of the CDR3: TGCAGTGCGGGGTTTAACACTGAAGCTTTCTTT. Amino acids: CSAGFNTEAFF.

The V gene is TRBV4-2, the J gene TRBJ2-7; 14 positions match TRBD2. Trimming cost V 0 bases and J 5 bases; bases outside gene matches: 6. The length of the CDR3 is 17 residues. The germline gives CDR1 LGHNA, CDR2 YNFKEQ. The CDR3 coding sequence is TGTGCCAGCAGCCAAGAACGGACTAGCGGGAGGTTCAACGAGCAGTACTTC. Its translation is CASSQERTSGRFNEQYF.

This clone was seen only once. The V call is TRBV20-1, the J call TRBJ2-7; D unresolved. Per germline, CDR1 DFQATT and CDR2 SNEGSKA (reference sequence). The CDR3 is made up of 11 amino acids. V was cut by 3 bases and J by 7 bases, with 10 bases left in between. Here the CDR3 DNA reads TGCAGTGCTAGTCGTTCTGATGAGCAGTACTTC. This gives the protein CSASRSDEQYF.

The rearrangement uses TRBV5-1 and TRBJ2-4, with D perhaps being TRBD1 or TRBD2 (5 bases each). This CDR3 comprises 14 residues. V dropped 0 bases and J dropped 8 bases, with 12 bases sitting between them. CDR1 is SGHRS, CDR2 YFSETQ, per germline. The CDR3 spells CASSLEGTWDIQYF. CDR3 coding DNA: TGCGCCAGCAGCTTGGAAGGGACGTGGGACATTCAGTACTTC. The full variable domain, its missing parts supplied by reference TRBV5-1 and TRBJ2-4, is KAGVTQTPRYLIKTRGQQVTLSCSPISGHRSVSWYQQTPGQGLQFLFEYFSETQRNKGNFPGRFSGRQFSNSRSEMNVSTLELGDSALYLCASSLEGTWDIQYFGAGTRLSVL.

The CDR3 protein is CASSDFDTSPLHF. CDR3 DNA: TGTGCCAGCAGTGATTTTGATACCTCACCCCTCCACTTT. This chain connects TRBV2 to TRBJ1-6; D is ambiguous. V lost 3 bases and J 10 bases, leaving 10 bases between the germline ends. This CDR3 has 13 amino acids. Germline-derived CDR1 and CDR2 are SNHLY and FYNNEI.

V gene TRBV16 combines with J gene TRBJ2-7; no reliable D call. The CDR3 is made up of 12 amino acids. Looked up from germline, CDR1 is KGHSY and CDR2 is FQNENV. The ends were cut back, 1 base at V and 1 base at J, with 2 bases in the middle. The CDR3 DNA reads as TGTGCCAGCAGCCAATGGTCCTACGAGCAGTACTTC. Translation gives CASSQWSYEQYF.

The chain is built from TRBV18 and TRBJ1-2; D possibly corresponds to TRBD1 (6 bases). The CDR3 totals 13 residues. V was shortened by 4 bases and J by 4 bases, with 10 bases between the two germline ends. Per the germline V gene, CDR1 is KGHSH and CDR2 is LQKENI. CDR3 protein: CASSRTDFYGYTF. In DNA form, the CDR3 reads TGTGCCAGCTCACGGACAGATTTCTATGGCTACACCTTC. The variable domain in full, with the rest retrieved from reference TRBV18 and TRBJ1-2, is NAGVMQNPRHLVRRRGQEARLRCSPMKGHSHVYWYRQLPEEGLKFMVYLQKENIIDESGMPKERFSAEFPKEGPSILRIQQVVRGDSAAYFCASSRTDFYGYTFGSGTRLTVV.

This clone was detected only once. The chain couples TRBV30 to TRBJ1-1, with no clear D. Deletions cut 3 bases from V and 10 bases from J, with 12 bases between. The germline gives CDR1 GTSNPN, CDR2 SVGIG (reference sequence). The CDR3 loop spans 11 amino acids. CDR3 nucleotide sequence: TGTGCCTGGAGGCAACAGAGAGGAGCTTTCTTT. Its protein is CAWRQQRGAFF.

The chain is built from TRBV27 and TRBJ1-1; no firm D call. The CDR3 runs 16 residues. Between the trimmed V and J ends, which lost 3 bases and 1 base, there was a span of 15 bases. Germline-derived CDR1 and CDR2 are MNHEY and SMNVEV (reference sequence). As DNA, the CDR3 is TGTGCCAGCAGTTTCCTTCCACGCGGAGCGAACACTGAAGCTTTCTTT. It translates to CASSFLPRGANTEAFF.

The gene calls are TRBV27 and TRBJ2-7; D is unclear. The CDR3 totals 17 residues. Germline CDR1 MNHEY, CDR2 SMNVEV (reference sequence). V was clipped by 4 bases and J by 6 bases, with 25 bases between them. CDR3 DNA: TGTGCCAGCAGTTCAGACCAAAGCCCCCGAAACAGCCGCGAGCAGTACTTC. Its protein product is CASSSDQSPRNSREQYF.

This rearrangement joins TRBV27 to TRBJ1-1, with a weak D call TRBD1 (6 bases). The V and J ends lost 5 bases and 7 bases respectively, with 20 bases between them. The CDR3 is 15 residues long. Germline V CDR1 and CDR2: MNHEY, SMNVEV (reference sequence). CDR3: CASSKGQTLFVEAFF. CDR3 nucleotides: TGTGCCAGCAGTAAAGGACAGACATTGTTTGTTGAAGCTTTCTTT.

The genes are TRBV12-3 or TRBV12-4 and TRBJ2-3; no definite D call. V gave up 1 base and J gave up 9 bases, with 8 bases separating them. The CDR3 spans 12 residues. The DNA for the CDR3 is TGTGCCAGCAGTTTAGAGTCGAGAACGCAGTATTTT. The encoded protein is CASSLESRTQYF.

This clone was observed a single time. The chain is built from TRBV5-8 and TRBJ2-1; 13 bases fit TRBD2. CDR1 and CDR2 (germline): SGHTS, YDEGEE. V lost 0 bases to trimming and J lost 6 bases; unmatched junction nucleotides: 3. This CDR3 is built from 16 residues. This CDR3 reads CASSLEGLAGLNEQFF. The CDR3 DNA reads as TGTGCCAGCAGCTTGGAGGGACTAGCGGGACTCAATGAGCAGTTCTTC.

Worth noting for this clone: The junction does not match germline at one end; this may be a read error. This CDR3 is also generated by other DNA sequences in the sample. V usage is TRBV28 and J usage is TRBJ1-5; 9 nucleotides line up with TRBD1. Germline values: CDR1 MDHEN, CDR2 SYDVKM. This CDR3 has 14 residues. CDR3 region: CASSPRTGDQPQHF. CDR3 DNA: TGTGCCAGCAGTCCTCGGACAGGGGATCAGCCTCAGCATTTT. The variable domain in full, completed from reference TRBV28 and TRBJ1-5, reads DVKVTQSSRYLVKRTGEKVFLECVQDMDHENMFWYRQDPGLGLRLIYFSYDVKMKEKGDIPEGYSVSREKKERFSLILESASTNQTSMYLCASSPRTGDQPQHFGDGTRLSIL.

This sequence joins TRBV2 and TRBJ2-1; D remains unclear. The CDR3 consists of 12 residues. In germline, CDR1 is SNHLY, CDR2 FYNNEI. V was trimmed by 11 bases and J by 1 base, leaving 9 bases between them. This CDR3 reads CAQLGSYNEQFF. The CDR3 DNA is TGTGCCCAACTGGGTTCCTACAATGAGCAGTTCTTC.

The V call is TRBV18, the J call TRBJ1-2, with 8 bases aligning to TRBD1. The CDR3 contains 15 residues. V lost 3 bases and J lost 3; bases outside the gene matches: 6. CDR1 and CDR2 from the germline V gene are KGHSH and LQKENI. The CDR3 loop reads CASSPQGAVDYGYTF. The CDR3 DNA reads TGTGCCAGCTCACCTCAGGGGGCAGTGGACTATGGCTACACCTTC.

This clone has a single count. This chain connects TRBV18 to TRBJ1-5; TRBD1 matches 8 bases. V shed 6 bases and J 5 bases; nucleotides not matched to a gene: 9. The CDR3 consists of 15 residues. Per the germline V gene, CDR1 is KGHSH and CDR2 is LQKENI. The CDR3 region has the DNA TGTGCCAGCTCGCTAGGACAGGGAATTCATCAGCCCCAGCATTTT. It is translated as CASSLGQGIHQPQHF.

This chain uses TRBV6-5 with TRBJ2-7; D gene ambiguous. Trimming removed 6 bases at V and 2 bases at J, with 14 bases between. The CDR3 has 14 amino acids. CDR1 and CDR2 from the germline V gene are MNHEY and SVGAGI. The CDR3, as DNA: TGTGCCAGCAGGAGGATCCTGGAAACCTACGAGCAGTACTTC. This encodes CASRRILETYEQYF.

The sample holds one count of this clone. The chain couples TRBV18 to TRBJ1-1; D not certain. The length of the CDR3 is 13 residues. Between the trimmed V and J ends, which lost 1 base and 0 bases, there was a span of 3 bases. CDR1 and CDR2 from the germline V gene are KGHSH and LQKENI. For the CDR3, the DNA is TGTGCCAGCTCACCACTCTTGAACACTGAAGCTTTCTTT. Translation: CASSPLLNTEAFF.

This chain connects TRBV7-9 to TRBJ2-7; D is perhaps TRBD2 (6 bases). The V end was cut by 3 bases, the J end by 1 base, with 10 bases between. The CDR3 totals 14 residues. Germline assignment: CDR1 SEHNR and CDR2 FQNEAQ (reference sequence). Here the CDR3 DNA reads TGTGCCAGCAGCTTCGGGAGCTCATCCTACGAGCAGTACTTC. This translates into CASSFGSSSYEQYF.

The V call is TRBV5-4, the J call TRBJ1-2; 9 nucleotides match TRBD1. V gave up 5 bases and J gave up 7 bases; unmatched junction bases: 12. Germline V gene data show CDR1 as SGHNT and CDR2 as YYREEE (reference sequence). This CDR3 region has 15 residues. The CDR3 is CASSYGQGRLFGYTF. The CDR3 DNA sequence: TGTGCCAGCAGTTATGGACAGGGGAGGCTTTTTGGCTACACCTTC. Full variable domain (remainder filled in from reference TRBV5-4 and TRBJ1-2): ETGVTQSPTHLIKTRGQQVTLRCSSQSGHNTVSWYQQALGQGPQFIFQYYREEENGRGNFPPRFSGLQFPNYSSELNVNALELDDSALYLCASSYGQGRLFGYTFGSGTRLTVV.

DNA of the CDR3: TGTGCCAGCAGCCACCTTAGCGGCTCCTACGAGCAGTACTTC. Translated: CASSHLSGSYEQYF. The chain uses TRBV4-2 and TRBJ2-7; TRBD2 is a possible D gene (6 bases). Trimming took 3 bases from V and 0 from J, leaving 9 bases between them. Germline CDR1 reads LGHNA; CDR2 reads YNFKEQ. The length of the CDR3 is 14 residues.

V and J are TRBV6-5 and TRBJ2-7; D unclear. CDR1 and CDR2 (germline): MNHEY, SVGAGI. This CDR3 has 14 residues. With 7 bases removed from V and 2 bases from J, the gap between germline ends came to 15 bases. CDR3 sequence reads: CASKSWQIPYEQYF. CDR3 in DNA: TGTGCCAGCAAATCTTGGCAAATCCCCTACGAGCAGTACTTC.

The gene calls are TRBV5-1 and TRBJ2-3; 11 nucleotides line up with TRBD2. Germline assignment: CDR1 SGHRS and CDR2 YFSETQ. The CDR3 length is 16 residues. Losses at the gene ends were 0 bases for V and 4 bases for J; bases not matched to a gene: 4. In nucleotides, the CDR3 is TGCGCCAGCAGCTTGGCACTAGCGGGAGCCCCAGATACGCAGTATTTT. Its protein product is CASSLALAGAPDTQYF.

The V call is TRBV24-1, the J call TRBJ2-1; 14 bases are a match to TRBD2. Germline loops: CDR1 KGHDR, CDR2 SFDVKD. The CDR3 is 14 residues long. V lost 12 bases, J lost 8 bases, and 8 bases stayed unmatched. CDR3 residues: CAVGGTSGSHEQFF. The DNA of the CDR3 is TGTGCCGTCGGTGGGACTAGCGGGAGTCATGAGCAGTTCTTC.

CDR3 sequence (DNA): TGTGCCAGCAGTCGGGACGGGGGAGATACGCAGTATTTT. Translated: CASSRDGGDTQYF. The V and J genes are TRBV11-2 and TRBJ2-3, with a weak D call TRBD2 (6 bases). V was cut by 6 bases and J by 5 bases, with 12 bases left in between. Germline V gene lookup returns CDR1 SGHAT and CDR2 FQNNGV. The CDR3 consists of 13 residues.

This chain links TRBV4-3 with TRBJ2-1; D unresolved. The CDR3 length is 14 residues. V was clipped by 3 bases and J by 6 bases, with 12 bases between them. Germline values: CDR1 LGHNA, CDR2 YSLEER. CDR3 sequence reads: CASSHPLRGNEQFF. In DNA, the CDR3 is TGCGCCAGCAGCCATCCCCTCCGTGGCAATGAGCAGTTCTTC.

The chain links TRBV7-9 to TRBJ2-1; D ambiguous. Germline assignment: CDR1 SEHNR and CDR2 FQNEAQ (reference sequence). V dropped 4 bases and J dropped 6 bases, with 10 bases sitting between them. The CDR3 totals 13 residues. The CDR3 here is CASSSVWGNEQFF. The CDR3 nucleotides are TGTGCCAGCAGCTCCGTGTGGGGCAATGAGCAGTTCTTC.

The chain combines TRBV11-2 with TRBJ2-7, with 11 bases aligning to TRBD2. The CDR3 runs 16 residues. The V segment lost 5 bases and the J segment 0 bases; nucleotides outside the gene matches: 6. Germline loops: CDR1 SGHAT, CDR2 FQNNGV. This CDR3 reads CASSLLAGGPSYEQYF. The DNA of the CDR3 is TGTGCCAGCAGCCTCTTAGCGGGAGGGCCCTCCTACGAGCAGTACTTC.

The V call is TRBV7-9, the J call TRBJ2-3, with 11 bases lining up with TRBD2. Germline CDR1 SEHNR, CDR2 FQNEAQ (reference sequence). Trimming took 8 bases from V and 4 from J; bases not matched to a gene: 11. The CDR3 extends over 16 amino acids. The DNA of the CDR3 is TGTGCCAGCCCCCTCCCCTCTAGCGGGAGGCCAGATACGCAGTATTTT. Amino acid sequence: CASPLPSSGRPDTQYF.